The text below deals with one T cell receptor (beta chain). Its antigen is still unknown. The record originates from a study of response to subunit inactivated influenza vaccine. TCRdb re-called the RT-PCR reads through MiXCR, storing one row per CDR3 protein. The data contain about 650,000 distinct CDR3 sequences, approximately 14% of them singletons. V dropped 2 bases and J dropped 7; count of bases not matched to a gene: 16. From germline, CDR1 is SGHTA and CDR2 FQGNSA. The CDR3 runs 17 residues. General study findings and limits: The study's authors posited that every seasonal influenza vaccination enlists few new T cells.

V is TRBV7-2 and J is TRBJ2-5; 7 positions match TRBD2. The clonotype comes from a man aged 45-60 years who received an inactivated influenza vaccine. The sequencing here drew on PBMCs from blood, taken 14 to 15 days before vaccination. The CDR3 DNA is TGTGCCAGCAGCTTAAAGCATAGCGGGTGGAATACTGGGACCCAGTACTTC. This translates into CASSLKHSGWNTGTQYF.